This T cell receptor beta chain is drawn from a study of cytotoxic CD8 clonotypes in ibrutinib-treated CLL. Overall study: Included were 11 relapsed/refractory and about 15 treatment-naive patients, of whom about 18 were IGHV unmutated. Regarding the study as a whole: Baseline levels were approached again at progression, after clonality had risen at ibrutinib response. Contraction or stability on treatment was seen for public clonotypes, which were uncommon. Investigators sampled sustained-remission and progressing patients at differing times.

Assay used: immunoSEQ multiplex PCR; TCRdb lists only in-frame clones, some missing. Seen here are 140,000 to 150,000 clones, 75% to 80% observed once, and the top ten hold roughly 4.7%. This clone was detected only a few times. Its target is not known. One end of the junction varies from germline; a read error may be responsible. The clonotype comes from a human donor with chronic lymphocytic leukemia. The specimen comprised PBMCs, sampled after 24 months of ibrutinib treatment.

The chain's CDR3 is CASSSGDRDKGF. The CDR3 coding sequence is TGTGCCAGCAGTTCCGGGGACAGGGATAAAGGCTTC. The V call is TRBV28, the J call TRBJ1-2, with 9 bases identical to TRBD1. CDR3 length: 12 residues. Germline values: CDR1 MDHEN, CDR2 SYDVKM.